The TCR beta chain under discussion was sequenced for a study of blood T cell repertoires in COVID-19. Across the whole study: PBMCs, B-cell-depleted T cells, or T cells provided the cDNA or gDNA that made up the material.

Participants were aged about 18 to 90 years from roughly 25 US areas. Cohort placement rested on clinical history that participants reported themselves. Assay: immunoSEQ multiplex PCR; the TCRdb copy retains only in-frame clones and omits some. The table has hundreds of thousands of clones, 90% seen once. The junction had 2 bases not matched to a gene; V was cut back by 6 bases and J by 5 bases. CDR3 length equals 12 residues. The germline CDR1 and CDR2 sequences are MNHEY and SVGAGI. This clonotype was sampled from a man younger than 45 who had been exposed to COVID-19. The sequenced material came from PBMCs or T cells enriched from blood (not recorded which). The rearrangement links TRBV6-5 to TRBJ2-3; 7 nucleotides agree with TRBD2. CDR3 in DNA: TGTGCCAGCAGCGGGGGGAGAGATACGCAGTATTTT. Translation: CASSGGRDTQYF.